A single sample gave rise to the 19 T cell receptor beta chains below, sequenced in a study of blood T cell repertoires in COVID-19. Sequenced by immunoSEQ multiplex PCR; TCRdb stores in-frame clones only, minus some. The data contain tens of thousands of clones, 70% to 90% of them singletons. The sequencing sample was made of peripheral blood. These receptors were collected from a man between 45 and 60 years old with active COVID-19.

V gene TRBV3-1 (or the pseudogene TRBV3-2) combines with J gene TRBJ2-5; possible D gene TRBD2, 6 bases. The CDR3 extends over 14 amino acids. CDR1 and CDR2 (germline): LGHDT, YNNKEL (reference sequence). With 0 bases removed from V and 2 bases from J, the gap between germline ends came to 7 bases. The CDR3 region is CASSQDLAQETQYF. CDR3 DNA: TGTGCCAGCAGCCAAGATCTAGCGCAAGAGACCCAGTACTTC.

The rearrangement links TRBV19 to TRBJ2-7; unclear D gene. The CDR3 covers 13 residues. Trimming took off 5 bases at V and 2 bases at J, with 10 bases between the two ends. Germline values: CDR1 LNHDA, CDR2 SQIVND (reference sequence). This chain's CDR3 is CASSDSPTYEQYF. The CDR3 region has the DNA TGTGCCAGTAGTGACTCACCCACCTACGAGCAGTACTTC.

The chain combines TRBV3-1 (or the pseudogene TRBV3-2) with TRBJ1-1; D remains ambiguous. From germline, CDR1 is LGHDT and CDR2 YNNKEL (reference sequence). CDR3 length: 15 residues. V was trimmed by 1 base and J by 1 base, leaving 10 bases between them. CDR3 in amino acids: CASSQVGWSNTEAFF. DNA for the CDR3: TGTGCCAGCAGCCAAGTGGGCTGGTCGAACACTGAAGCTTTCTTT.

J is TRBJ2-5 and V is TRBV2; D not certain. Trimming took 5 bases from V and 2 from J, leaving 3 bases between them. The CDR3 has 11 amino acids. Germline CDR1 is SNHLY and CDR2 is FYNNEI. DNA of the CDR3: TGTGCCAGCAGTCCTCAAGAGACCCAGTACTTC. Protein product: CASSPQETQYF.

CDR3 protein: CASRSGLSSADTQYF. CDR3 nucleotides: TGTGCCAGCAGATCGGGACTATCCTCGGCAGATACGCAGTATTTT. The chain is built from TRBV13 and TRBJ2-3, with TRBD2 matching over 7 bases. Germline CDR1 is PRHDT and CDR2 is FYEKMQ (reference sequence). Losses at the gene ends were 6 bases for V and 4 bases for J; bases not matched to a gene: 10. The CDR3 sequence is 15 residues long.

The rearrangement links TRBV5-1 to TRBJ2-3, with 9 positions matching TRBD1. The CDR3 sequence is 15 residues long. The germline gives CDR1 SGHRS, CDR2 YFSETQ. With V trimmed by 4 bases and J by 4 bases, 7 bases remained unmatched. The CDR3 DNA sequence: TGCGCCAGCAGCGTGGGGACAGGGAAGGCAGATACGCAGTATTTT. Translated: CASSVGTGKADTQYF.

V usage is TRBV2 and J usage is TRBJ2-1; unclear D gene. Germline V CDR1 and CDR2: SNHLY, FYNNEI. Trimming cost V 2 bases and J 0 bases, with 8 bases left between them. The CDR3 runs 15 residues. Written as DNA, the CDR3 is TGTGCCAGCAGTGAATGGCAAAGCTCCTACAATGAGCAGTTCTTC. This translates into CASSEWQSSYNEQFF. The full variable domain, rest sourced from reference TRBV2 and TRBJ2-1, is EPEVTQTPSHQVTQMGQEVILRCVPISNHLYFYWYRQILGQKVEFLVSFYNNEISEKSEIFDDQFSVERPDGSNFTLKIRSTKLEDSAMYFCASSEWQSSYNEQFFGPGTRLTVL.

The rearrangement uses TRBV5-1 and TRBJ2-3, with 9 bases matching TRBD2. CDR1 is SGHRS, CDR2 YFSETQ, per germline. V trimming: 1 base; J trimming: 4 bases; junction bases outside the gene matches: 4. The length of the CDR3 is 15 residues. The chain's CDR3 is CASSLPSGDPDTQYF. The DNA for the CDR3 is TGCGCCAGCAGCTTGCCTAGCGGGGACCCAGATACGCAGTATTTT. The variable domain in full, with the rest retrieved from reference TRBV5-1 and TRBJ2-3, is KAGVTQTPRYLIKTRGQQVTLSCSPISGHRSVSWYQQTPGQGLQFLFEYFSETQRNKGNFPGRFSGRQFSNSRSEMNVSTLELGDSALYLCASSLPSGDPDTQYFGPGTRLTVL.

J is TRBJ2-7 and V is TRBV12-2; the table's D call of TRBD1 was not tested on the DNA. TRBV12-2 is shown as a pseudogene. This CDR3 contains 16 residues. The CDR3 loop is CASPLSKTGLFYEQYF. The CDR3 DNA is TGTGCAAGTCCCCTCTCCAAGACAGGGCTTTTCTACGAGCAGTACTTC.

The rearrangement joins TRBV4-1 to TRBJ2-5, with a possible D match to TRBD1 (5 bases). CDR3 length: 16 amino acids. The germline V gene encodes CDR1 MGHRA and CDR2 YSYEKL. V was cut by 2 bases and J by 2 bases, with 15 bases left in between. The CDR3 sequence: CASSQLAGLGQETQYF. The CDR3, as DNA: TGCGCCAGCAGCCAATTGGCAGGGCTCGGGCAAGAGACCCAGTACTTC.

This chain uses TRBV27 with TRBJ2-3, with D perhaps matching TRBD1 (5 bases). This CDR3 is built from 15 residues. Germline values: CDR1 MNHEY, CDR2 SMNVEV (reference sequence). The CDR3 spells CVPSTSTENTDTQYF. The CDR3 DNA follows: TGTGTTCCCTCGACCTCGACAGAAAACACAGATACGCAGTATTTT.

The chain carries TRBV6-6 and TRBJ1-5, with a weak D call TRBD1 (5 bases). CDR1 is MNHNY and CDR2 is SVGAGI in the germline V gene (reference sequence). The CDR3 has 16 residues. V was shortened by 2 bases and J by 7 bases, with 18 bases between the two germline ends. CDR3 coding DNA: TGTGCCAGCAGTTACGGGGGGGGAGGAGAAAGCCAGCCCCAGCATTTT. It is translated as CASSYGGGGESQPQHF.

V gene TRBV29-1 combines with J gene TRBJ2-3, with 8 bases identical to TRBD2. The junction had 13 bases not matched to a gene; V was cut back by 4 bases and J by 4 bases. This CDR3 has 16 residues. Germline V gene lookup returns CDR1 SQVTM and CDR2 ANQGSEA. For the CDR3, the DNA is TGCAGCGTTGCCCCATTGGACGCGGGGGGTGCAGATACGCAGTATTTT. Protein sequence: CSVAPLDAGGADTQYF.

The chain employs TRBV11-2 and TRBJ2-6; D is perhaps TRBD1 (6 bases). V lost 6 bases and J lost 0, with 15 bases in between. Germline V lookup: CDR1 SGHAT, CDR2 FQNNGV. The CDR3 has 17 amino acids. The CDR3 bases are TGTGCCAGCAGGAGATGGCAGGGACACTCTGGGGCCAACGTCCTGACTTTC. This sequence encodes CASRRWQGHSGANVLTF.

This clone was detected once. The CDR3 DNA reads TGCGCCAGCAGCCAAGATCAGGGACAGGGCTATGGCTACACCTTC. It encodes CASSQDQGQGYGYTF. The chain uses TRBV4-3 and TRBJ1-2; 9 bases match TRBD1. The CDR3 is made up of 15 amino acids. V shed 0 bases and J 4 bases; nucleotides not matched to a gene: 3. Germline CDR1 LGHNA, CDR2 YSLEER.

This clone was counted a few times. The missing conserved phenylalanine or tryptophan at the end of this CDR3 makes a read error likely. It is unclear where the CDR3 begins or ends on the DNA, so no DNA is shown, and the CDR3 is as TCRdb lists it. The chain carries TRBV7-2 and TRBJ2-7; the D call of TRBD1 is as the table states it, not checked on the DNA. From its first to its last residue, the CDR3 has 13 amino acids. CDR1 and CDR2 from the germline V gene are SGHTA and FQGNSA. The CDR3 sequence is CASSAGDRVSAVI.

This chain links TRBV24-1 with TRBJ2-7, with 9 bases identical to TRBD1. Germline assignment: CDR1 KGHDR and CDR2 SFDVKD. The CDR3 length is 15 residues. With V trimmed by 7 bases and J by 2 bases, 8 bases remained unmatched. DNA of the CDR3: TGTGCCACCAGAGTTCGGGACAGGGTAACCTACGAGCAGTACTTC. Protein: CATRVRDRVTYEQYF.

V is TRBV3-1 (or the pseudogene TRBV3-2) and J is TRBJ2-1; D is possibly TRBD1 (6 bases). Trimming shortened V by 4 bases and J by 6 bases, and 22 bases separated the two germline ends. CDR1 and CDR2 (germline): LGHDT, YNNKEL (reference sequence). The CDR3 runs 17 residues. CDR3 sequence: CASSPRIRDKGLNEQFF. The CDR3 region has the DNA TGTGCCAGCAGCCCCAGAATCAGGGACAAGGGCCTCAATGAGCAGTTCTTC.

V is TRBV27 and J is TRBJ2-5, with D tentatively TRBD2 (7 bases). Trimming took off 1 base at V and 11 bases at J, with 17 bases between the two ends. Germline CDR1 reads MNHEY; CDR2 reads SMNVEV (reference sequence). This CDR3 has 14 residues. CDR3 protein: CASSLLDRGGRQYF. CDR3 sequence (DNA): TGTGCCAGCAGTTTATTGGATAGGGGGGGGCGGCAGTACTTC.